This T cell receptor (beta chain) was identified in a study of breast tumors, draining lymph nodes, adjacent tissues. The study's findings and limits: The data were judged consistent with most tumor T cells coming from lymph node and expanding in tumor. Tumor repertoires ranked between lymph nodes and nontumor tissue in diversity, with V and J gene preferences. Compared with basal-like, luminal-like tumors shared significantly more repertoire with nontumor tissue.

Notes on this clonotype: No antigen is known for it.

TCRdb reprocessed the multiplex PCR reads with MiXCR, giving one entry per CDR3 protein. The repertoire holds tens of thousands of distinct CDR3 sequences, with almost 70% as singletons. Germline assignment: CDR1 DFQATT and CDR2 SNEGSKA (reference sequence). The CDR3 consists of 14 residues. J gave up 5 bases and V 4 bases, and 7 bases lay outside the gene matches. Material: tumor-adjacent breast tissue. The clonotype was recovered from a female donor with breast cancer. Some clones in this sample may be carry-over from other donors' samples. The rearrangement uses TRBV20-1 and TRBJ2-1, with TRBD2 matching 8 bases. CDR3 sequence: CSATTSGAHNEQFF. The CDR3 DNA follows: TGCAGTGCTACTACTAGCGGCGCGCACAATGAGCAGTTCTTC.